This T cell receptor (beta chain) was obtained from a study of blood T cell repertoires in COVID-19. Study as a whole: T cells, B-cell-depleted T cells, or PBMCs provided the cDNA or gDNA that served as material.

The Seattle site enrolled patients during active infection and followed them longitudinally. The V end was cut by 4 bases, the J end by 4 bases, with 16 bases between. CDR1 SGDLS and CDR2 YYNGEE come from the germline V gene. This CDR3 has 15 amino acids. Authors' data handling: Quantification of nucleated cells was approximated via reference gene primer amplification. The protocol was immunoSEQ multiplex PCR, while the TCRdb copy is restricted to in-frame clones and leaves out a portion. That table furnishes V, J and clone size, whereas the DNA furnished D and trimming. Of around 120,000 clones in the sample, around nine tenths were seen once.

The chain recombines TRBV9 with TRBJ2-3; D is perhaps TRBD1 (6 bases). The TCR originated in a man in his sixties with COVID-19, enrolled during active disease. The sample taken for sequencing was peripheral blood. CDR3 protein: CASSPRQAMADTQYF. CDR3 in DNA: TGTGCCAGCAGCCCCCGACAGGCGATGGCAGATACGCAGTATTTT.